This TCR beta chain was recorded in a study of cytomegalovirus exposure and HLA in healthy donors. About this clone: The target antigen is unknown.

Notes on the study in general: Accounts indicate the classifier identified cytomegalovirus status with strong specificity and sensitivity. Within a later analysis, the majority of CMV-associated TCR beta chains appeared HLA-restricted.

V was shortened by 7 bases and J by 1 base, with 10 bases between the two germline ends. The length of the CDR3 is 13 residues. Germline values: CDR1 SNHLY, CDR2 FYNNEI. The study sampled nominally healthy donors, though unrecorded immune exposures were likely. In the PCR, 60 Vbeta and 13 Jbeta primers were used. Clones were read by immunoSEQ multiplex PCR, and TCRdb kept only the in-frame ones, dropping some. The sample contains some 51,000 clones, approximately 80% of which appear only once. Source material: PBMCs. The source is a female donor in good health and CMV-seronegative. The chain combines TRBV2 with TRBJ2-5; tentatively, D is TRBD1 (5 bases). Written as DNA, the CDR3 is TGTGCCAGCATAAGACAGTCCCAAGAGACCCAGTACTTC. Amino acid sequence: CASIRQSQETQYF.